What follows are 31 T cell receptor beta chains derived from one specimen sequenced in a study of shared clonotypes between healthy human individuals. Naive CD8 cells comprised CD45RO-negative, CCR7-positively selected cells, excluding terminally differentiated effector memory CD45RA+ cells. Data came from immunoSEQ multiplex PCR; TCRdb stores just in-frame clones and leaves some out. The data hold about 2.2 million clones, with just under 95% observed a single time. The sample taken for sequencing was naive CD8+ T cells from PBMCs. All receptors derive from a man aged 18 to 29 in good health. Some clones in this sample may be carry-over from other donors' samples.

The chain is built from TRBV10-3 and TRBJ1-6; 7 nucleotides agree with TRBD1. Germline values: CDR1 ENHRY, CDR2 SYGVKD. The junction had 6 bases not matched to a gene; V was cut back by 6 bases and J by 7 bases. This CDR3 comprises 14 residues. Here the CDR3 reads CAIRGTEYNSPLHF. DNA for the CDR3: TGTGCCATCAGGGGGACAGAGTACAATTCACCCCTCCACTTT.

V gene TRBV11-2 combines with J gene TRBJ2-5; 9 bases fit TRBD1. This CDR3 is 14 amino acids long. The germline V gene has CDR1 SGHAT and CDR2 FQNNGV. The trim removed 5 bases at V and 6 bases at J, leaving 7 bases unmatched. The CDR3 DNA sequence: TGTGCCAGCAGCCCTACAGGGGGCGGGAAGACCCAGTACTTC. It is translated as CASSPTGGGKTQYF.

The chain has TRBV11-2 and TRBJ1-2; D gene uncertain. The germline gives CDR1 SGHAT, CDR2 FQNNGV. The germline V and J ends were trimmed by 7 bases and 2 bases, with 14 bases remaining between them. This CDR3 has 14 amino acids. The CDR3 bases are TGTGCCAGCACCCTCATGACGGGGAACTATGGCTACACCTTC. This codes for CASTLMTGNYGYTF.

On this clone itself: Germline is not matched at one junction end, which may reflect a read error. This chain links TRBV9 with TRBJ2-5, with a weak D call TRBD2 (5 bases). The CDR3 extends over 15 amino acids. Germline CDR1 SGDLS, CDR2 YYNGEE. The CDR3 DNA reads as TGTGCCAGCAGCGTAGCGGACTCCCCCCAAAAGACCCAGTACTTC. This gives the protein CASSVADSPQKTQYF.

CDR3 protein: CASSIVSGGHINEQFF. CDR3 DNA sequence: TGTGCCAGTAGTATAGTATCCGGGGGCCACATCAATGAGCAGTTCTTC. The chain is built from TRBV19 and TRBJ2-1; D might be TRBD1 or TRBD2, each matching 6 bases. Trimming left V 1 base short and J 6 bases short, with 16 bases between. Looked up from germline, CDR1 is LNHDA and CDR2 is SQIVND (reference sequence). This CDR3 spans 16 amino acids.

The rearrangement uses TRBV7-9 and TRBJ2-7; weak D call: TRBD1 (5 bases). Looked up from germline, CDR1 is SEHNR and CDR2 is FQNEAQ (reference sequence). V lost 1 base and J lost 9, with 10 bases in between. The CDR3 is 12 amino acids. The CDR3 here is CASSLDRYLQYF. CDR3 nucleotide sequence: TGTGCCAGCAGCTTAGACAGGTACTTGCAGTACTTC.

This clone was picked up one time. The rearrangement links TRBV19 to TRBJ2-1; 11 bases agree with TRBD2. V trimming: 5 bases; J trimming: 6 bases; junction bases outside the gene matches: 3. CDR1 LNHDA and CDR2 SQIVND come from the germline V gene (reference sequence). The CDR3 totals 14 residues. CDR3 nucleotide sequence: TGTGCCAGTAGTCTCGGACTAGCGGGCAATGAGCAGTTCTTC. Protein product: CASSLGLAGNEQFF.

This chain joins TRBV4-1 and TRBJ2-1, with D perhaps TRBD1 (5 bases). Germline V gene sequence: CDR1 MGHRA, CDR2 YSYEKL. The V end lost 6 bases, the J end lost 0 bases, and 15 bases lay between the germline ends. CDR3 size: 16 residues. Written as DNA, the CDR3 is TGCGCCAGCAGGCCAAGGACAACGAGCTCCTACAATGAGCAGTTCTTC. This codes for CASRPRTTSSYNEQFF.

The J gene is TRBJ1-5, the V gene TRBV27, with D tentatively TRBD1 (5 bases). Trimming took off 2 bases at V and 9 bases at J, with 11 bases between the two ends. Germline V gives CDR1 MNHEY, CDR2 SMNVEV (reference sequence). This CDR3 is built from 13 residues. The CDR3 DNA follows: TGTGCCAGCAGTTTACAGGGAGGGAGGCCCCAGCATTTT. It yields the protein CASSLQGGRPQHF.

A single count supports this clone. The chain combines TRBV5-4 with TRBJ2-7; D gene ambiguous. CDR1 and CDR2 (germline): SGHNT, YYREEE (reference sequence). Trimming stripped 2 bases from V and 9 bases from J, with 9 bases between. The CDR3 runs 11 residues. The CDR3 DNA reads as TGTGCCAGCAGCTTTAAAGGTGGGCAGTACTTC. Protein sequence: CASSFKGGQYF. Looking up the rest from reference TRBV5-4 and TRBJ2-7 gives the full variable domain: ETGVTQSPTHLIKTRGQQVTLRCSSQSGHNTVSWYQQALGQGPQFIFQYYREEENGRGNFPPRFSGLQFPNYSSELNVNALELDDSALYLCASSFKGGQYFGPGTRLTVT.

On this clone: Other DNA sequences in the same sample also yield this CDR3. The chain links TRBV7-6 to TRBJ2-7; no firm D call. Trimming stripped 0 bases from V and 0 bases from J, with 3 bases between. This CDR3 is built from 13 residues. Germline V lookup: CDR1 SGHVS, CDR2 FNYEAQ. Here the CDR3 DNA reads TGTGCCAGCAGCTTAGCCCTCTCCTACGAGCAGTACTTC. As protein: CASSLALSYEQYF.

This clone has just one count. The genes are TRBV28 and TRBJ2-7; 8 nucleotides agree with TRBD1. This CDR3 region has 13 residues. V was clipped by 9 bases and J by 3 bases; unmatched bases: 7. Germline assignment: CDR1 MDHEN and CDR2 SYDVKM. The CDR3 is CASLQGEDYEQYF. CDR3 bases: TGTGCCAGTCTACAGGGGGAAGACTACGAGCAGTACTTC.

The chain joins TRBV7-9 to TRBJ2-7, with unresolved D. The CDR3 totals 12 residues. In germline, CDR1 is SEHNR, CDR2 FQNEAQ (reference sequence). Trimming left V 6 bases short and J 2 bases short, with 8 bases between. CDR3 DNA: TGTGCCAGCAGTCACGGGCCCTACGAGCAGTACTTC. It specifies CASSHGPYEQYF.

The chain combines TRBV7-2 with TRBJ1-1; TRBD1 matches at 10 bases. This CDR3 has 15 residues. In germline, CDR1 is SGHTA, CDR2 FQGNSA. The junction had 6 bases not matched to a gene; V was cut back by 4 bases and J by 4 bases. CDR3 amino acids: CASSSPGQGITEAFF. For the CDR3, the DNA is TGTGCCAGCAGCTCGCCGGGACAGGGGATCACTGAAGCTTTCTTT.

This clone appeared a single time. V is TRBV5-8 and J is TRBJ1-1; TRBD1 agrees at 7 bases. With 4 bases clipped from V and 1 base from J, the junction kept 10 bases outside the gene matches. The CDR3 has 16 residues. Germline V gives CDR1 SGHTS, CDR2 YDEGEE. The CDR3 sequence is CASSTPGGLRNTEAFF. Written as DNA, the CDR3 is TGTGCCAGCAGCACCCCAGGGGGACTAAGGAACACTGAAGCTTTCTTT.

The chain recombines TRBV5-1 with TRBJ2-4; 8 bases align to TRBD2. In germline, CDR1 is SGHRS, CDR2 YFSETQ. The CDR3 covers 16 residues. V dropped 4 bases and J dropped 0; count of bases not matched to a gene: 6. This CDR3 is CASSLLADPAKNIQYF. In DNA form, the CDR3 reads TGCGCCAGCAGCCTACTAGCGGACCCAGCCAAAAACATTCAGTACTTC.

Of note for this clone: Other DNA sequences in this sample translate to the same CDR3. The chain employs TRBV9 and TRBJ2-7, with D tentatively TRBD1 (7 bases). Per the germline V gene, CDR1 is SGDLS and CDR2 is YYNGEE. Trimming shortened V by 0 bases and J by 4 bases, and 11 bases separated the two germline ends. The CDR3 runs 14 residues. The CDR3 spells CASSVAAGGYEQYF. The CDR3 region has the DNA TGTGCCAGCAGCGTAGCTGCAGGGGGGTACGAGCAGTACTTC.

V gene TRBV28 combines with J gene TRBJ2-1, with D perhaps matching TRBD1 (6 bases). From germline, CDR1 is MDHEN and CDR2 SYDVKM. Trimming pared 6 bases from V and 5 bases from J, leaving 14 bases between. CDR3 length equals 14 residues. This CDR3 reads CASSPIQGDNEQFF. The CDR3 DNA is TGTGCCAGCAGCCCTATACAGGGAGACAATGAGCAGTTCTTC.

The V gene is TRBV7-3, the J gene TRBJ2-1; 10 nucleotides align to TRBD2. This CDR3 has 15 amino acids. Germline assignment: CDR1 SGHTA and CDR2 FQGTGA. V was clipped by 5 bases and J by 6 bases; unmatched bases: 7. CDR3 residues: CASSPLAGAVNEQFF. The DNA of the CDR3 is TGTGCCAGCAGCCCGCTAGCGGGAGCCGTCAATGAGCAGTTCTTC.

This chain uses TRBV27 with TRBJ1-2; unclear D gene. The germline V and J ends were trimmed by 6 bases and 6 bases, with 14 bases remaining between them. The CDR3 has 13 residues. Germline loops: CDR1 MNHEY, CDR2 SMNVEV (reference sequence). The DNA of the CDR3 is TGTGCCAGCAGACCGGAACTCGGGCATGGCTACACCTTC. Protein: CASRPELGHGYTF.

This clone was picked up one time. This specimen includes other DNA sequences encoding the same CDR3. V usage is TRBV9 and J usage is TRBJ2-4; a weak D match, TRBD1 (5 bases). Trimming left V 2 bases short and J 1 base short, with 10 bases between. There are 15 residues in the CDR3. The germline V gene encodes CDR1 SGDLS and CDR2 YYNGEE. In nucleotides, the CDR3 is TGTGCCAGCAGCGTCTCAGGGCTCGCCAAAAACATTCAGTACTTC. This gives the protein CASSVSGLAKNIQYF.

This chain joins TRBV27 and TRBJ2-2; D is tentatively TRBD1 or TRBD2 (5 bases each). Per germline, CDR1 MNHEY and CDR2 SMNVEV (reference sequence). The CDR3 has 14 residues. Between the trimmed V and J ends, which lost 7 bases and 7 bases, there was a span of 16 bases. The CDR3: CASNSAGTDGELFF. The CDR3 DNA reads TGTGCCAGCAATTCGGCAGGGACCGACGGGGAGCTGTTTTTT.

The genes are TRBV27 and TRBJ2-2; possible D gene TRBD2, 5 bases. The CDR3 contains 16 residues. The germline V gene encodes CDR1 MNHEY and CDR2 SMNVEV (reference sequence). V was pared by 5 bases and J by 4 bases, with 17 bases between. CDR3 sequence (DNA): TGTGCCAGCAGTCCCTCCAGCGGAACTTTCACCGGGGAGCTGTTTTTT. Its protein is CASSPSSGTFTGELFF.

The chain uses TRBV4-1 and TRBJ1-1; no definite D call. V lost 4 bases and J 1 base, leaving 10 bases between the germline ends. This CDR3 is built from 14 residues. Germline V CDR1 and CDR2: MGHRA, YSYEKL. This chain's CDR3 is CASSRVTENTEAFF. The DNA for the CDR3 is TGCGCCAGCAGCCGAGTAACGGAGAACACTGAAGCTTTCTTT.

The V call is TRBV9, the J call TRBJ1-5; D gene unclear. Trimming stripped 0 bases from V and 7 bases from J, with 8 bases between. The CDR3 extends over 13 amino acids. Germline values: CDR1 SGDLS, CDR2 YYNGEE. The DNA for the CDR3 is TGTGCCAGCAGCGTAGGGGTCTTCCAGCCCCAGCATTTT. This encodes CASSVGVFQPQHF.

In regard to this clone: Other DNA variants within this sample encode the same CDR3. This sequence joins TRBV7-6 and TRBJ2-7, with a tentative D call TRBD2 (6 bases). There are 14 residues in the CDR3. Trimming removed 1 base from V and 2 bases from J, with 9 bases in between. CDR1 and CDR2 (germline): SGHVS, FNYEAQ. In DNA, the CDR3 is TGTGCCAGCAGCTTAGGCGGAGGGACCTACGAGCAGTACTTC. As protein: CASSLGGGTYEQYF.

The chain employs TRBV7-9 and TRBJ2-5, with unresolved D. TRBJ2-7 matches the DNA end more closely, so the J call is doubtful. CDR1 is SEHNR, CDR2 FQNEAQ, per germline (reference sequence). This CDR3 is 12 amino acids long. In DNA, the CDR3 is TGTGCCAGCAGCTTAGAGCCCTACGAGCAGTACTTC. The encoded protein is CASSLEPYEQYF.

For this clone: The sample carries other DNA sequences with the same CDR3. In DNA, the CDR3 is TGCGCCAGCAGCTTGGCGTACGAGCAGTACTTC. The encoded protein is CASSLAYEQYF. The J gene is TRBJ2-7, the V gene TRBV5-1, with D hard to call. Germline V gene lookup returns CDR1 SGHRS and CDR2 YFSETQ. The CDR3 is 11 amino acids. V lost 0 bases and J 4 bases, leaving 2 bases between the germline ends. Using reference TRBV5-1 and TRBJ2-7 for the parts outside the CDR3, the full variable domain is KAGVTQTPRYLIKTRGQQVTLSCSPISGHRSVSWYQQTPGQGLQFLFEYFSETQRNKGNFPGRFSGRQFSNSRSEMNVSTLELGDSALYLCASSLAYEQYFGPGTRLTVT.

Of note for this clone: The same CDR3 can be traced to other DNA sequences in this sample. This chain connects TRBV6-5 to TRBJ2-1; D is undetermined. Trimming stripped 5 bases from V and 4 bases from J, with 9 bases between. The germline CDR1 and CDR2 sequences are MNHEY and SVGAGI. This CDR3 region has 13 residues. This chain's CDR3 is CASSPVSYNEQFF. For the CDR3, the DNA is TGTGCCAGCAGTCCAGTGAGTTACAATGAGCAGTTCTTC.

A word on this clone: The sample contains more than one DNA sequence encoding this CDR3. CDR3 region: CASSEGTSGRTDTQYF. Here the CDR3 DNA reads TGTGCCAGCAGCGAGGGGACTAGCGGTCGCACAGATACGCAGTATTTT. The chain is built from TRBV9 and TRBJ2-3; 11 bases are shared with TRBD2. The ends lost 3 bases at V and 1 base at J; junction bases unmatched: 4. The CDR3 extends over 16 amino acids. Germline loops: CDR1 SGDLS, CDR2 YYNGEE.

CDR3 protein: CASSLRVSYEQYF. DNA for the CDR3: TGTGCCAGCAGCTTAAGGGTTTCCTACGAGCAGTACTTC. The rearrangement joins TRBV11-1 to TRBJ2-7; D is uncertain. Germline V lookup: CDR1 SGHAT, CDR2 FQDESV (reference sequence). The CDR3 is 13 amino acids. V was clipped by 2 bases and J by 1 base, with 6 bases between them.